This passage covers 14 T cell receptor beta chains from one sample sequenced in a study of vaccination effects on CD4 cells after COVID-19 (dated by TCRdb to between 2021 and 2024). The library came from the immunoSEQ multiplex PCR assay. The table comes from immuneACCESS by way of TCRdb, which keeps in-frame sequences with V and J called. Part of the clones is missing from these tables; in studies checked, under half for an unresolved V gene and the rest for unknown reasons. The sample includes about 59,000 clones, with about 78% observed a single time. The top ten constitute roughly 2% of the sample. No cognate antigen is known for these TCRs. In the ViraFEST assay, PBMC were stimulated with viral peptide pools, and TCR sequencing was then used to find antigen-specific CD4+ T cell clonotypes based on their expansion. After approximately 11 days of culture, CD4+ T cells were isolated with the EasySep CD4+ T cell isolation kit. Two doses of either the BNT162b2 or the mRNA-1273 mRNA SARS-CoV-2 vaccine were administered to participants.

The source was CD4+ T cells from PBMCs cultured with HCoV-OC43 spike peptides, collected after COVID-19 vaccination. What the cell subset or site label conveys for this sample: HCoV-OC43 spike overlapping peptide pool stimulation. The origin of the receptors is a human donor who received a COVID-19 vaccine.

The chain links TRBV11-2 to TRBJ2-2, with 12 nucleotides matching TRBD2. In germline, CDR1 is SGHAT, CDR2 FQNNGV. V gave up 5 bases and J gave up 5 bases; unmatched junction bases: 6. CDR3 length: 16 residues. For the CDR3, the DNA is TGTGCCAGCAGCCGACCTAGCGGGGGGGCAACCGGGGAGCTGTTTTTT. Translated, it gives CASSRPSGGATGELFF. The entire variable domain, with the rest obtained from reference TRBV11-2 and TRBJ2-2, is as follows: EAGVAQSPRYKIIEKRQSVAFWCNPISGHATLYWYQQILGQGPKLLIQFQNNGVVDDSQLPKDRFSAERLKGVDSTLKIQPAKLEDSAVYLCASSRPSGGATGELFFGEGSRLTVL.

The chain recombines TRBV9 with TRBJ1-3, with no clear D. Germline V gene lookup returns CDR1 SGDLS and CDR2 YYNGEE. CDR3 size: 14 residues. With 1 base removed from V and 0 bases from J, the gap between germline ends came to 5 bases. CDR3 sequence reads: CASSVLDSGNTIYF. DNA of the CDR3: TGTGCCAGCAGCGTACTAGACTCTGGAAACACCATATATTTT.

The gene calls are TRBV5-1 and TRBJ2-3, with 7 bases fitting TRBD1. The CDR3 spans 17 residues. Trimming removed 2 bases from V and 6 bases from J; junction bases left unmatched: 15. Germline V gene lookup returns CDR1 SGHRS and CDR2 YFSETQ. CDR3 protein: CASSFNPGQPAKDTQYF. CDR3 DNA sequence: TGCGCCAGCAGCTTCAATCCGGGACAGCCAGCAAAGGATACGCAGTATTTT.

The chain links TRBV29-1 to TRBJ1-4; TRBD1 matches at 8 bases. CDR1 and CDR2 from the germline V gene are SQVTM and ANQGSEA. V lost 6 bases to trimming and J lost 6 bases; unmatched junction nucleotides: 3. CDR3 size: 12 residues. In DNA, the CDR3 is TGCAGCGTCCAGGGGGCGGATGAAAAACTGTTTTTT. As protein: CSVQGADEKLFF.

The chain links TRBV7-2 to TRBJ1-5; 9 bases are a match to TRBD1. Germline CDR1 SGHTA, CDR2 FQGNSA. Germline trimming cut 2 bases from V and 0 bases from J; bases unmatched to any gene: 8. This CDR3 is built from 18 residues. In nucleotides, the CDR3 is TGTGCCAGCAGCTTAACAGGGGGCCTAATCTATAGCAATCAGCCCCAGCATTTT. It translates to CASSLTGGLIYSNQPQHF.

This chain uses TRBV7-3 with TRBJ2-1, with D uncertain. In germline, CDR1 is SGHTA, CDR2 FQGTGA. This CDR3 spans 13 amino acids. Trimming took 5 bases from V and 10 from J, leaving 15 bases between them. Here the CDR3 reads CASSPRPGLEQFF. The CDR3 DNA is TGTGCCAGCAGCCCTCGGCCAGGCCTAGAGCAGTTCTTC.

The V and J genes are TRBV6-4 and TRBJ2-7; 7 positions match TRBD1. The CDR3 is 15 residues long. Trimming removed 10 bases from V and 2 bases from J; junction bases left unmatched: 14. CDR1 MRHNA and CDR2 SNTAGT come from the germline V gene. This CDR3 is CATHCEGAYPYEQYV. The CDR3 nucleotides read TGTGCCACCCACTGTGAGGGGGCTTACCCCTACGAGCAGTACGTC.

V usage is TRBV18 and J usage is TRBJ2-1, with D tentatively TRBD2 (5 bases). CDR1 is KGHSH and CDR2 is LQKENI in the germline V gene. The CDR3 is made up of 14 amino acids. V lost 2 bases and J lost 5, with 10 bases in between. Here the CDR3 DNA reads TGTGCCAGCTCACCAGCGGGCCTCAACAATGAGCAGTTCTTC. Its translation: CASSPAGLNNEQFF.

The genes are TRBV15 and TRBJ1-2, with TRBD1 as a possible D gene (6 bases). From germline, CDR1 is LNHNV and CDR2 YYDKDF (reference sequence). This CDR3 spans 12 amino acids. V was clipped by 0 bases and J by 7 bases, with 6 bases between them. DNA for the CDR3: TGTGCCACCAGCAGAGACAGGGGTGGCTACACCTTC. Translated, it gives CATSRDRGGYTF.

The chain joins TRBV9 to TRBJ1-4; D not certain. Germline V gives CDR1 SGDLS, CDR2 YYNGEE. The CDR3 runs to 13 residues. Trimming cost V 3 bases and J 4 bases, with 7 bases left between them. In DNA, the CDR3 is TGTGCCAGCAGCGGACCTTATAATGAAAAACTGTTTTTT. Protein product: CASSGPYNEKLFF. Variable domain in full (rest from reference TRBV9 and TRBJ1-4): DSGVTQTPKHLITATGQRVTLRCSPRSGDLSVYWYQQSLDQGLQFLIQYYNGEERAKGNILERFSAQQFPDLHSELNLSSLELGDSALYFCASSGPYNEKLFFGSGTQLSVL.

This clone showed up just once. The rearrangement uses TRBV18 and TRBJ1-3; the D gene is possibly TRBD1 (5 bases). V was clipped by 3 bases and J by 2 bases, with 8 bases between them. The CDR3 runs 14 residues. Germline V gives CDR1 KGHSH, CDR2 LQKENI. As DNA, the CDR3 is TGTGCCAGCTCACCCGACAGTGCTGGAAACACCATATATTTT. This sequence encodes CASSPDSAGNTIYF.

The rearrangement joins TRBV19 to TRBJ1-2; 7 nucleotides align to TRBD1. Germline V gene data show CDR1 as LNHDA and CDR2 as SQIVND (reference sequence). The trim removed 3 bases at V and 7 bases at J, leaving 11 bases unmatched. CDR3 size: 15 residues. The DNA of the CDR3 is TGTGCCAGTAGTATTCGTCGGACGACAGGGCTTGGCTACACCTTC. Protein: CASSIRRTTGLGYTF.

The V and J genes are TRBV5-4 and TRBJ2-1; 13 bases map to TRBD2. The CDR3 sequence is 16 residues long. The ends lost 4 bases at V and 10 bases at J; junction bases unmatched: 11. Germline values: CDR1 SGHNT, CDR2 YYREEE (reference sequence). CDR3 in DNA: TGTGCCAGCAGCCTTGGGGGACTAGCGGGGAAAGGGGAGCAGTTCTTC. It codes for CASSLGGLAGKGEQFF. Together with reference TRBV5-4 and TRBJ2-1, the CDR3 gives the full variable domain: ETGVTQSPTHLIKTRGQQVTLRCSSQSGHNTVSWYQQALGQGPQFIFQYYREEENGRGNFPPRFSGLQFPNYSSELNVNALELDDSALYLCASSLGGLAGKGEQFFGPGTRLTVL.

The chain carries TRBV6-5 and TRBJ2-5; tentative D call: TRBD1 (6 bases). Germline V CDR1 and CDR2: MNHEY, SVGAGI. The CDR3 sequence is 15 residues long. V dropped 7 bases and J dropped 2 bases, with 17 bases sitting between them. This CDR3 is CASTSTGQPQETQYF. CDR3 bases: TGTGCCAGCACCTCAACAGGACAGCCACAAGAGACCCAGTACTTC.